The rows below give T cell receptor beta chains drawn from one sample of a study of vaccination effects on CD4 cells after COVID-19. Only in-frame clones appear in the TCRdb table, and some are missing; sequencing was by immunoSEQ multiplex PCR. Among around 69,000 clones listed, 74% were seen once. No antigens are known for them. Specimen: CD4+ T cells from PBMCs cultured with HCoV-229E spike peptides, collected after COVID-19 vaccination. The source is a human donor who received a COVID-19 vaccine. Each CDR3 is given with its conserved first and last residue. A D gene is named only where the DNA matches it firmly. Clone size is given for some rows only: seen once, a few or many times, or a class if the clone is expanded.

clone size,D gene,V gene,J gene,CDR3 DNA,CDR3 protein
NA,NA,TRBV28,TRBJ1-5,TGTGCCAGCAGTTCGGAACTCACAGGGAGGTTCGGTCAGCCCCAGCATTTT,CASSSELTGRFGQPQHF
NA,NA,TRBV2,TRBJ2-3,TGTGCCAGCAGTGAAATAGGGGGGGCGGTAGATACGCAGTATTTT,CASSEIGGAVDTQYF
NA,NA,TRBV7-2,TRBJ1-5,TGTGCCAGCAGCTTTGAAGTAAGCCAGCCCCAGCATTTT,CASSFEVSQPQHF
NA,TRBD1,TRBV2,TRBJ2-1,TGTGCCAGCAGTGACAGGGGGCGCGTGGCGCAGTTCTTC,CASSDRGRVAQFF
NA,TRBD2,TRBV27,TRBJ2-5,TGTGCCAGCAGTTTATCGGCTAGCGGGGGGGTTTTAGGGACCCAGTACTTC,CASSLSASGGVLGTQYF
NA,TRBD2,TRBV4-1,TRBJ2-3,TGCGCCAGCAGCCTGCTAACTAGCGGGGCCAGCACAGATACGCAGTATTTT,CASSLLTSGASTDTQYF
NA,TRBD1,TRBV7-2,TRBJ1-2,TGTGCCAGCAGCTTACAGGGGGCAAAAGGCTACACCTTC,CASSLQGAKGYTF
NA,TRBD1,TRBV6-6,TRBJ1-4,TGTGCCAGCAGTTACTCAGGGGGCTCTGAGGAAAAACTGTTTTTT,CASSYSGGSEEKLFF
NA,TRBD2,TRBV5-1,TRBJ2-3,TGCGCCAGCAGCCTACGGGGGGGCGGCACAGATACGCAGTATTTT,CASSLRGGGTDTQYF
few,NA,TRBV5-1,TRBJ1-1,TGCGCCAGCAGCTTGGTCGGGGGGACGGGCACTGAAGCTTTCTTT,CASSLVGGTGTEAFF
NA,NA,TRBV19,TRBJ2-5,TGTGCCACCCTCGAGCGGGTCGCTGGCTACCAAGAGACCCAGTACTTC,CATLERVAGYQETQYF
once,TRBD1,TRBV6-5,TRBJ2-3,TGTGCCAGCACCTACAGGGGGCAGGGAGATACGCAGTATTTT,CASTYRGQGDTQYF
few,TRBD2,TRBV30,TRBJ2-5,TGTGCCTGGAGTGGCGGGGGGGAGACCCAGTACTTC,CAWSGGGETQYF
NA,TRBD1,TRBV19,TRBJ1-2,TGTGCCAGTAGTAGACAGGGACAGGGGAATGGCTACACCTTC,CASSRQGQGNGYTF
once,NA,TRBV5-1,TRBJ2-2,TGCGCCAGCAATCCAGTCCCCCCTTCGGGCGGGGAGCTGTTTTTT,CASNPVPPSGGELFF
NA,NA,TRBV4-2,TRBJ1-3,TGTGCCAGCAGCTCATCGAGCTCTGGAAACACCATATATTTT,CASSSSSSGNTIYF
NA,TRBD1,TRBV6-2/TRBV6-3,TRBJ2-2,TGTGCCAGCAGTTACGCTTACAGGGGCCCGGGGACCGGGGAGCTGTTTTTT,CASSYAYRGPGTGELFF
NA,TRBD1,TRBV7-9,TRBJ2-5,TGTGCCAGCAGCCGGACAGGGATAGAGACCCAGTACTTC,CASSRTGIETQYF
NA,TRBD1,TRBV29-1,TRBJ1-2,TGCAGCGTTGAAGGGGGCAGGGGGGGAGACTACACCTTC,CSVEGGRGGDYTF
NA,NA,TRBV5-4,TRBJ2-5,TGTGCCAGCAGCTTTATGGGCCAGACAGAGACCCAGTACTTC,CASSFMGQTETQYF
NA,TRBD1,TRBV4-3,TRBJ2-1,TGCGCCAGCAGCCAAGACGACAGGGGTTTTAGCAATGAGCAGTTCTTC,CASSQDDRGFSNEQFF
few,NA,TRBV14,TRBJ2-3,TGTGCCAGCAGCCAAGGCTTCACGCCCGGGACCTTATGGGATACGCAGTATTTT,CASSQGFTPGTLWDTQYF
few,TRBD2,TRBV6-2/TRBV6-3,TRBJ2-3,TGTGCCAGCAGTTACCTAGCGGGGGGTTCTTATACGCAGTATTTT,CASSYLAGGSYTQYF
few,NA,TRBV18,TRBJ2-2,TGTGCCAGCTCACCACCCGGCAGGCCGAACACCGGGGAGCTGTTTTTT,CASSPPGRPNTGELFF
NA,TRBD2,TRBV24-1,TRBJ2-3,TGTGCCACCAGTGAATGGACTAGCAGTTCATTAAATACGCAGTATTTT,CATSEWTSSSLNTQYF
NA,NA,TRBV2,TRBJ2-6,TGTGCCACAGACAGCTCTGGGGCCAACGTCCTGACTTTC,CATDSSGANVLTF
NA,NA,TRBV6-1,TRBJ1-5,TGTGCCAGCAGTGAAATATGGGGTAGCAATCAGCCCCAGCATTTT,CASSEIWGSNQPQHF
NA,TRBD1,TRBV25-1,TRBJ1-2,TGTGCCAGCAGTGTGACCGGGACAGGGGGTAACTATGGCTACACCTTC,CASSVTGTGGNYGYTF
NA,NA,TRBV4-2,TRBJ1-1,TGTGCCAGCAGCCAACAAGTGGGGGGGTACACTGAAGCTTTCTTT,CASSQQVGGYTEAFF
NA,TRBD2,TRBV5-1,TRBJ2-1,TGCGCCAGCAGCCAGAATAGCGGGAGCTCCTACAATGAGCAGTTCTTC,CASSQNSGSSYNEQFF
NA,TRBD2,TRBV3-1/TRBV3-2,TRBJ2-1,TGTGCCAGCAGCCAAGATTGGAGCGGGGGCAATGAGCAGTTCTTC,CASSQDWSGGNEQFF
NA,NA,TRBV12-3/TRBV12-4,TRBJ1-1,TGTGCCAGCAGTTCTAATCAAGGGACTGAAGCTTTCTTT,CASSSNQGTEAFF
NA,TRBD2,TRBV27,TRBJ2-2,TGTGCCAGCACCACCAAGACTAGCGGGGGGCCGCGAGGGGAGCTGTTTTTT,CASTTKTSGGPRGELFF
NA,TRBD2,TRBV18,TRBJ2-5,TGTGCCAGCTCCCGACTAGCGGGGGCCACGTACCAAGAGACCCAGTACTTC,CASSRLAGATYQETQYF
NA,NA,TRBV20-1,TRBJ2-1,TGCAGTGCTACACCTAACAATGAGCAGTTCTTC,CSATPNNEQFF
once,TRBD1,TRBV4-1,TRBJ2-5,TGCGCCAGCAGCCTCGGACAGGCCCAAGAGACCCAGTACTTC,CASSLGQAQETQYF
NA,NA,TRBV18,TRBJ2-3,TGTGCCAGCTCACCCCGACAGCTCACAGATACGCAGTATTTT,CASSPRQLTDTQYF
few,TRBD1,TRBV5-1,TRBJ2-5,TGCGCCAGCAGCGCTGGACAGGGGGAAGAGACCCAGTACTTC,CASSAGQGEETQYF
NA,TRBD1,TRBV30,TRBJ1-4,TGTGCCTATTCAGGGGGGAGAAAACTGTTTTTT,CAYSGGRKLFF
NA,TRBD2,TRBV19,TRBJ2-2,TGTGCCAGTAGGACTAGCTTGACCGGGGAGCTGTTTTTT,CASRTSLTGELFF
NA,TRBD2,TRBV5-4,TRBJ2-1,TGTGCCAGCAGCTCCGGCGGGAGCGGGGGCCATTACAATGAGCAGTTCTTC,CASSSGGSGGHYNEQFF
NA,TRBD1,TRBV6-4,TRBJ1-6,TGTGCCAGCAGTGGGGACAGGCAGTCCTATAATTCACCCCTCCACTTT,CASSGDRQSYNSPLHF
NA,TRBD1,TRBV10-3,TRBJ2-3,TGTGCCGCCAAAGGACAGGGAATAACAGATACGCAGTATTTT,CAAKGQGITDTQYF
NA,NA,TRBV5-1,TRBJ2-2,TGCGCCAGCAGCTTAACAGGGACCGGGGAGCTGTTTTTT,CASSLTGTGELFF
NA,NA,TRBV6-2/TRBV6-3,TRBJ1-5,TGTGCCAGCAGCCATCCTCGGTACTCTCTACCTCAGCCCCAGCATTTT,CASSHPRYSLPQPQHF
NA,NA,TRBV24-1,TRBJ1-5,TGTGCCACCAGTGATTCGGCGGGGGCTAGCAATCAGCCCCAGCATTTT,CATSDSAGASNQPQHF
NA,TRBD1,TRBV5-1,TRBJ2-3,TGCGCCAGCAGCTTCTCGGGACAGGGATTAGATACGCAGTATTTT,CASSFSGQGLDTQYF
NA,NA,TRBV6-5,TRBJ1-1,TGTGCCAGCAGTTTTAGGAACACTGAAGCTTTCTTT,CASSFRNTEAFF
NA,NA,TRBV3-1/TRBV3-2,TRBJ2-2,TGTGCCAGCAGCCCCCGAAACCTAGATGCAGTTCGAGTTGCCGGGGAGCTGTTTTTT,CASSPRNLDAVRVAGELFF